A single sample gave rise to the 5 T cell receptor beta chains below, sequenced in a study of T-cell memory formation after mild COVID-19. TCRdb ran MiXCR on the 5' RACE reads and lists one entry per CDR3 protein. The profile covers 300,000 to 400,000 distinct CDR3 sequences, with more than 20% appearing a single time and roughly an eighth taken by the ten largest. The specimen was PBMCs or a T cell subset sorted from them (not recorded which). The receptors originated from an adult woman who had mild COVID-19 (a few samples of this study predate the infection). Cell type and time point are not known.

The V call is TRBV19, the J call TRBJ1-5; 7 bases agree with TRBD1. Germline V gives CDR1 LNHDA, CDR2 SQIVND (reference sequence). With 8 bases clipped from V and 6 bases from J, the junction kept 7 bases outside the gene matches. The CDR3 length is 13 residues. The CDR3 DNA follows: TGTGCCAGTGCGGACAGGCAGGGTCAGCCCCAGCATTTT. Amino acid sequence: CASADRQGQPQHF.

This chain links TRBV5-5 with TRBJ2-3; weak D call: TRBD2 (7 bases). This CDR3 region has 16 residues. From germline, CDR1 is SGHKS and CDR2 YYEKEE (reference sequence). V was cut by 7 bases and J by 0 bases, with 18 bases left in between. The CDR3 loop reads CASHGGALISTDTQYF. CDR3 in DNA: TGTGCCAGCCATGGGGGGGCGTTGATTAGCACAGATACGCAGTATTTT.

The J gene is TRBJ2-1, the V gene TRBV4-2; 13 positions agree with TRBD2. Germline CDR1 LGHNA, CDR2 YNFKEQ. The CDR3 has 16 residues. The V gene end was trimmed by 2 bases and the J gene end by 8 bases; junction bases not matched to a gene: 6. The CDR3 spells CASSQSTSGGAHEQFF. The CDR3 DNA reads as TGTGCCAGCAGCCAAAGCACTAGCGGGGGGGCCCATGAGCAGTTCTTC.

This clonotype was detected many times. The chain recombines TRBV7-6 with TRBJ2-1; D call uncertain. CDR1 and CDR2 (germline): SGHVS, FNYEAQ. V dropped 1 base and J dropped 6 bases, with 7 bases sitting between them. The CDR3 is made up of 13 amino acids. In DNA, the CDR3 is TGTGCCAGCAGCTTAGGGCGCCTCAATGAGCAGTTCTTC. Amino acids: CASSLGRLNEQFF.

This clonotype was counted only a few times. The CDR3 protein is CASTEGLAYNEQFF. As DNA, the CDR3 is TGTGCCAGCACCGAGGGACTAGCGTACAATGAGCAGTTCTTC. The chain links TRBV6-2 or TRBV6-3 to TRBJ2-1; 10 nucleotides line up with TRBD2. The CDR3 is made up of 14 amino acids. Germline V lookup: CDR1 MNHEY, CDR2 SVGEGT. The ends lost 7 bases at V and 4 bases at J; junction bases unmatched: 4.